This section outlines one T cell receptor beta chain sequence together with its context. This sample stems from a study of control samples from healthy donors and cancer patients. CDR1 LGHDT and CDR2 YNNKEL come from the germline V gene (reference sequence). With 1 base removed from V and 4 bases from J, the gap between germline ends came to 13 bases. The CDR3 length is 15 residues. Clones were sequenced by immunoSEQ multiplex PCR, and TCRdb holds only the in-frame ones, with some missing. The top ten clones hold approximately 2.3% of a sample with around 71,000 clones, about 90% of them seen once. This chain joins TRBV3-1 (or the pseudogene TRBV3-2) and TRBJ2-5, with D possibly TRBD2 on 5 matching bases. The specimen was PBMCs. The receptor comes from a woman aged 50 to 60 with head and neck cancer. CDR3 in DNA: TGTGCCAGCAGCCAAGTCTCCGGAGGTCCAGAGACCCAGTACTTC. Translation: CASSQVSGGPETQYF.